This T cell receptor beta chain was retrieved from a study of post-analysis software for immune sequencing data. Study-wide results and caveats: Significantly lower normalized Chao1 diversity was seen in multiple sclerosis patients than in controls. TRBV segments more frequent in patients than in controls numbered roughly 5 and included TRBV5-6, TRBV5-1 and TRBV20-1.

The TCR beta cDNA libraries contained unique molecular identifiers. About half a million cDNA molecules were recovered from an input of about 1 to 10 million T cells. TCRdb reanalysed the PCR reads using MiXCR and keeps one entry per CDR3 protein. The table has around 500,000 distinct CDR3 sequences, around a third seen once. The CDR3 is 15 amino acids. The germline V gene encodes CDR1 MGHDK and CDR2 SYGVNS. This clonotype was detected a few times. The antigen remains unidentified. This TCR came from a girl aged 2-17 years with multiple sclerosis. The chain has TRBV25-1 and TRBJ2-7; a possible D gene is TRBD2 (6 bases). TRBJ2-5 matches the DNA end more closely, so the J call is doubtful. Sequenced: blood. CDR3 region: CASTLGRAGWETQYF. The CDR3 region has the DNA TGTGCCAGCACCCTGGGGCGAGCGGGCTGGGAGACCCAGTACTTC.